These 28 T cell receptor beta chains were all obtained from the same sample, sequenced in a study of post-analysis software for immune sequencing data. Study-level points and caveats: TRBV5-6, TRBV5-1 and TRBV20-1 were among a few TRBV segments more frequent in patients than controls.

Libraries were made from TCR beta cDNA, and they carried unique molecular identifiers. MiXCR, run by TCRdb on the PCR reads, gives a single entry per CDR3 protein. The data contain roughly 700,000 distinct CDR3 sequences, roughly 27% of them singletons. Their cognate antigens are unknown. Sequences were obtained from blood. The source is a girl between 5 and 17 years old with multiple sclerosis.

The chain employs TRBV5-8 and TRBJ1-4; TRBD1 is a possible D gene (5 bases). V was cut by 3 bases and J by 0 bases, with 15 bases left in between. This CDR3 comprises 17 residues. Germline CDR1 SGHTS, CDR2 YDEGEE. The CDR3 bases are TGTGCCAGCAGCTCAGAGGGGCATTCTTCAACTAATGAAAAACTGTTTTTT. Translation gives CASSSEGHSSTNEKLFF.

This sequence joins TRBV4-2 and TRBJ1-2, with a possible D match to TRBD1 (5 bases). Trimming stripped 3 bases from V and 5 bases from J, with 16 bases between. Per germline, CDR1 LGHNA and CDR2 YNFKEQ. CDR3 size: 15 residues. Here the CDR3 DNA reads TGTGCCAGCAGCCAGAGAAGGGGTAATGAGTATGGCTACACCTTC. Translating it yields CASSQRRGNEYGYTF.

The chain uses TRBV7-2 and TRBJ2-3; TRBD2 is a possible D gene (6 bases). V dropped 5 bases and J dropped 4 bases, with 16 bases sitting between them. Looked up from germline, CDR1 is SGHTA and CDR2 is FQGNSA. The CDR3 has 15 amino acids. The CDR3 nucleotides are TGTGCCAGCAGCCGTCCGGGAGAAATCGCAGATACGCAGTATTTT. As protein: CASSRPGEIADTQYF.

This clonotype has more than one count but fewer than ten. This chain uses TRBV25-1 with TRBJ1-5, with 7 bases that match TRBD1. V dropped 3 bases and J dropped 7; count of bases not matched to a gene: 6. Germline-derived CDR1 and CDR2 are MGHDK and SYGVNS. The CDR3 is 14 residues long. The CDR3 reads CASSEGQGGQPQHF. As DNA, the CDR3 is TGTGCCAGCAGTGAGGGGCAGGGGGGACAGCCCCAGCATTTT.

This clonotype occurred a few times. The CDR3 loop reads CASKVSGGRNEQFF. The CDR3 DNA follows: TGTGCCAGCAAGGTTTCAGGGGGGCGGAATGAGCAGTTCTTC. The chain carries TRBV6-5 and TRBJ2-1; a possible D gene is TRBD1 (7 bases). Trimming took off 7 bases at V and 7 bases at J, with 17 bases between the two ends. The CDR3 totals 14 residues. CDR1 is MNHEY and CDR2 is SVGAGI in the germline V gene.

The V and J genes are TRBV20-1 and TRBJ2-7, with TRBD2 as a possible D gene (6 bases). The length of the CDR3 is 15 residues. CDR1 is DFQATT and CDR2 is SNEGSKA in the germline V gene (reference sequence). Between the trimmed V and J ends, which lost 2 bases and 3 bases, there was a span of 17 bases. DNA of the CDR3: TGCAGTGCTAGACACCTGGTAGCGGAGAACTACGAGCAGTACTTC. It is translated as CSARHLVAENYEQYF.

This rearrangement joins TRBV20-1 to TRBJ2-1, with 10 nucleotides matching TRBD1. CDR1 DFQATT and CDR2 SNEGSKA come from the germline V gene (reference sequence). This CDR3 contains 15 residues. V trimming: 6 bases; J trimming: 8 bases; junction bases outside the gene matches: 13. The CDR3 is CSAVDSDRGIDEQFF. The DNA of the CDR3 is TGCAGTGCCGTAGATTCGGACAGGGGGATCGATGAGCAGTTCTTC.

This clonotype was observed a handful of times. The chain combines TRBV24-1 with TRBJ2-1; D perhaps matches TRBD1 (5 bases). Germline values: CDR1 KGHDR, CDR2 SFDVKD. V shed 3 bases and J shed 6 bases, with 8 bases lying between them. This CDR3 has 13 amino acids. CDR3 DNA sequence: TGTGCCACCAGTGATCAGGGTTTCAATGAGCAGTTCTTC. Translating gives CATSDQGFNEQFF.

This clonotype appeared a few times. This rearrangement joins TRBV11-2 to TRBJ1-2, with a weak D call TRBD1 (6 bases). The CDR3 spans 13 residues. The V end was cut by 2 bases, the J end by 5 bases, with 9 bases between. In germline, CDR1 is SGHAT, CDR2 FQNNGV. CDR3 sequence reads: CASSLMGAYGYTF. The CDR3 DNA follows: TGTGCCAGCAGCTTAATGGGGGCGTATGGCTACACCTTC.

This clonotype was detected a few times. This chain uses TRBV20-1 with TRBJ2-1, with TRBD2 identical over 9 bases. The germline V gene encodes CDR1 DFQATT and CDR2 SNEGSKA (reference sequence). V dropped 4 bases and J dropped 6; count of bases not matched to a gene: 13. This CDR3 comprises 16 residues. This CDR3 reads CSATVSGGEEINEQFF. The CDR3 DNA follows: TGCAGTGCTACGGTTAGCGGGGGCGAAGAAATCAATGAGCAGTTCTTC.

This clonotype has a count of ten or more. Here the CDR3 DNA reads TGTGCCAGCAGCCCAAGGAGCGGTGCAGATACGCAGTATTTT. Amino acids: CASSPRSGADTQYF. The chain uses TRBV9 and TRBJ2-3; possibly TRBD2 for D (5 bases). The germline gives CDR1 SGDLS, CDR2 YYNGEE. This CDR3 spans 14 amino acids. The V and J ends lost 4 bases and 4 bases respectively, with 13 bases between them.

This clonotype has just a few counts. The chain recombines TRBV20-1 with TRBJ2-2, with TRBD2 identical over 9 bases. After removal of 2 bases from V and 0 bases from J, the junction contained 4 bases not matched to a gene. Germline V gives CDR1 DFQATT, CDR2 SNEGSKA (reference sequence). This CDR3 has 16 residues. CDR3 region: CSARIAGVPNTGELFF. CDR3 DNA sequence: TGCAGTGCTAGAATAGCGGGAGTTCCGAACACCGGGGAGCTGTTTTTT.

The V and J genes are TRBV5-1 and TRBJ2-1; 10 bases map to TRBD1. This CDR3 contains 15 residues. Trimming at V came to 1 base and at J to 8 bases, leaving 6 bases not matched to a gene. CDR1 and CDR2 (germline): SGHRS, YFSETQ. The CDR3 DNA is TGCGCCAGCAGCTTGATTGGGACAGGGGCCTATGAGCAGTTCTTC. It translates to CASSLIGTGAYEQFF.

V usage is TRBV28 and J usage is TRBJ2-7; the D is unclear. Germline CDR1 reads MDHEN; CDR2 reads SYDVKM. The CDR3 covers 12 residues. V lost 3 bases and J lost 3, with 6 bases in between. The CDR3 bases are TGTGCCAGCAGTTTTATACACTACGAGCAGTACTTC. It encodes CASSFIHYEQYF.

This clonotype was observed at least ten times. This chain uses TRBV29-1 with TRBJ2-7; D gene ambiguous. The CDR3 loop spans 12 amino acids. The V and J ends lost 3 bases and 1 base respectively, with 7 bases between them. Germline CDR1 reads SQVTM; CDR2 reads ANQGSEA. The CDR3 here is CSVETLSYEQYF. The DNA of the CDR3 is TGCAGCGTTGAGACACTATCCTACGAGCAGTACTTC.

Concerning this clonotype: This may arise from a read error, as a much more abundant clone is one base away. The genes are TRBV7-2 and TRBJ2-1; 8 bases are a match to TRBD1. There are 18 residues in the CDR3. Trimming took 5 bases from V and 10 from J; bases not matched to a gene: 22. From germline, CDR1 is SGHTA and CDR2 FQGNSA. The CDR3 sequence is CASSPDRTGPSISYEQFF. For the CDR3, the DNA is TGTGCCAGCAGCCCCGATAGGACAGGGCCCTCAATCTCCTACGAGCAGTTCTTC.

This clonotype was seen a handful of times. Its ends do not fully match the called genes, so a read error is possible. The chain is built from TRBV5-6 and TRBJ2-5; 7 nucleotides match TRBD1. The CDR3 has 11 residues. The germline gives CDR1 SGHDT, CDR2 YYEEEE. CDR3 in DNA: TGTGTCAGCACGACAGGGTCTGAGCAGTACTTC. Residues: CVSTTGSEQYF.

For the CDR3, the DNA is TGTGCCAGCAGTGACCTAGATACGCAGTATTTT. It encodes CASSDLDTQYF. V usage is TRBV6-1 and J usage is TRBJ2-3; D ambiguous. Trimming removed 3 bases at V and 5 bases at J, with 3 bases between. Germline V gives CDR1 MNHNS, CDR2 SASEGT. The CDR3 sequence is 11 residues long.

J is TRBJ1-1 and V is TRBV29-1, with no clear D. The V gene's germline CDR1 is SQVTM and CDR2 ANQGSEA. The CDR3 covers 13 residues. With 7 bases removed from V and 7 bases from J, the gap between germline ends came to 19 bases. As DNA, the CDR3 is TGCAGCGCCCAATGGTCCCAAGCACTTGAAGCTTTCTTT. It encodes CSAQWSQALEAFF.

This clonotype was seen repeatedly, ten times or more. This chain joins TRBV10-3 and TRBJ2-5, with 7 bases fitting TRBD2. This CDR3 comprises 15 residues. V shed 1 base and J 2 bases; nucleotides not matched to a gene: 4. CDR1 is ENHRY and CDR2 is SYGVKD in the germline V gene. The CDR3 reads CAISELGLPQETQYF. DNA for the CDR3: TGTGCCATCAGTGAGTTGGGACTACCACAAGAGACCCAGTACTTC.

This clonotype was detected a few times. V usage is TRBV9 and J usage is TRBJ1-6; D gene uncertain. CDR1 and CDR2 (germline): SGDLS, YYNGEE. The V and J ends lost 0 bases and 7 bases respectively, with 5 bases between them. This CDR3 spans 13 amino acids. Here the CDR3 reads CASSVGTNSPLHF. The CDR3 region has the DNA TGTGCCAGCAGCGTAGGGACGAATTCACCCCTCCACTTT.

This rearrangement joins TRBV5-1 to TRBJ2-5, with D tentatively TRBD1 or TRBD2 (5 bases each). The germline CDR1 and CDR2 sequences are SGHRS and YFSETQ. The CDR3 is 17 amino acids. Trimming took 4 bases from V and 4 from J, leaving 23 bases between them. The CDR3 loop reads CASSEWGRDQAGETQYF. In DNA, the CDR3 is TGCGCCAGCAGCGAGTGGGGTCGGGACCAGGCTGGAGAGACCCAGTACTTC.

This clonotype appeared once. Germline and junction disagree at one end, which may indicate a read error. CDR3 nucleotides: TGTGCCAGCAGCCCGCACGGGACTGCCTCCCACAATGAGCAGTTCTTC. Its protein product is CASSPHGTASHNEQFF. The rearrangement joins TRBV3-1 to TRBJ2-1, with D tentatively TRBD2 (6 bases). Germline V gene data show CDR1 as LGHDT and CDR2 as YNNKEL (reference sequence). CDR3 length: 16 amino acids.

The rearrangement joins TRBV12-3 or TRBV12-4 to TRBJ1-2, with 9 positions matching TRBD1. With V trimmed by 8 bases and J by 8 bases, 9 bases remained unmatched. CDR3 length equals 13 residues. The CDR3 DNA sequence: TGTGCCAGCCATGGACAGGGGAGGTCCGGCTACACCTTC. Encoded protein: CASHGQGRSGYTF.

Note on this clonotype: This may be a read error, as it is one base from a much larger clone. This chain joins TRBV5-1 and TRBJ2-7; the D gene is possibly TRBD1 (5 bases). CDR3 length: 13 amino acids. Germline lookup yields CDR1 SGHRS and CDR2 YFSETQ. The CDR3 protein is CASGLGDPYEQYF. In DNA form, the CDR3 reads TGCGCCAGCGGCTTAGGGGATCCCTACGAGCAGTACTTC.

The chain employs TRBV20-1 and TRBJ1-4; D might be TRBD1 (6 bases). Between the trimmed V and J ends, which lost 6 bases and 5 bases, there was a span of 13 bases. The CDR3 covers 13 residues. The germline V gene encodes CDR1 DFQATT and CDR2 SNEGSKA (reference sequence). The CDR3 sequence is CSAPGQTNEKLFF. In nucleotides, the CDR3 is TGCAGTGCCCCAGGACAGACAAATGAAAAACTGTTTTTT.

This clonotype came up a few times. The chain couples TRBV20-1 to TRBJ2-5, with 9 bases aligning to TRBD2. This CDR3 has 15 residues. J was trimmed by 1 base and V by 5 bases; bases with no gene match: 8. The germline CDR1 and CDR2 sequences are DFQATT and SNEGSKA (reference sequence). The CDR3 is CSAAIPSGAQETQYF. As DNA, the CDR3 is TGCAGTGCTGCTATTCCTAGCGGGGCCCAAGAGACCCAGTACTTC.

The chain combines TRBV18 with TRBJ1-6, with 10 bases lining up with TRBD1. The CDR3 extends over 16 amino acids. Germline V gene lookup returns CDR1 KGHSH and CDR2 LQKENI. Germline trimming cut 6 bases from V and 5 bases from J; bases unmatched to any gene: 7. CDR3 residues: CASSLGTGVNNSPLHF. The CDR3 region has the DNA TGTGCCAGCTCCCTAGGGACAGGGGTTAATAATTCACCCCTCCACTTT. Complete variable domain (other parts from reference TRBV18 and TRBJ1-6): NAGVMQNPRHLVRRRGQEARLRCSPMKGHSHVYWYRQLPEEGLKFMVYLQKENIIDESGMPKERFSAEFPKEGPSILRIQQVVRGDSAAYFCASSLGTGVNNSPLHFGNGTRLTVT.